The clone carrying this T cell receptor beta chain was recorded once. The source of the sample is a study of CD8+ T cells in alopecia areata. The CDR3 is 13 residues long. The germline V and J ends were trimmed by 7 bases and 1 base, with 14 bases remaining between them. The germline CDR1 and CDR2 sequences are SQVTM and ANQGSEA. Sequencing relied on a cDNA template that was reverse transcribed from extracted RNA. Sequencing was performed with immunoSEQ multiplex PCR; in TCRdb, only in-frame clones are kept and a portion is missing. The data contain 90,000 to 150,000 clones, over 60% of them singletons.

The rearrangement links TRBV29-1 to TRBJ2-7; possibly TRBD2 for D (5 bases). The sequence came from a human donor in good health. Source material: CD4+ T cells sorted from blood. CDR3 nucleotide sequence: TGCAGCGCCTCTCGAGGGTTATCCTACGAGCAGTACTTC. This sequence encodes CSASRGLSYEQYF.